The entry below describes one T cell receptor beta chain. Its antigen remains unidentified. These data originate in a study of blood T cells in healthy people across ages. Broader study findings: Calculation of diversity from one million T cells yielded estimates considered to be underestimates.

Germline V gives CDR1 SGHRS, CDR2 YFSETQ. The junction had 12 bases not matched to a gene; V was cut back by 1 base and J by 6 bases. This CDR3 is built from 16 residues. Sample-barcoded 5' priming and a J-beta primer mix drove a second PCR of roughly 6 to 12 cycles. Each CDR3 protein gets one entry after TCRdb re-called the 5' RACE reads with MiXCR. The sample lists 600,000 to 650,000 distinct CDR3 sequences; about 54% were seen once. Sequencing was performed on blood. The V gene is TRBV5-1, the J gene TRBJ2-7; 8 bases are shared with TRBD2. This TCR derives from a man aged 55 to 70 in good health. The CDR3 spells CASSLQVAGGPREQYF. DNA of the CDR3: TGCGCCAGCAGCTTGCAGGTGGCGGGGGGACCTCGCGAGCAGTACTTC.